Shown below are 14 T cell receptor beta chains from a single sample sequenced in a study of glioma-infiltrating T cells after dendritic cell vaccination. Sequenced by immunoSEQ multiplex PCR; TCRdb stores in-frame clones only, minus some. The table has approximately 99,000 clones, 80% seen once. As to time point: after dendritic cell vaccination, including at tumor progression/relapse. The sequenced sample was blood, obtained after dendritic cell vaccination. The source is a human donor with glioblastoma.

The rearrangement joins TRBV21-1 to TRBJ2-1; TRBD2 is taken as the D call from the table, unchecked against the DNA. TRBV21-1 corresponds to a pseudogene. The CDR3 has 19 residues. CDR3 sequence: CASSKGLAGAFAPYNEQFF. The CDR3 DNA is TGTGCCAGCAGCAAAGGATTAGCGGGAGCGTTCGCCCCCTACAATGAGCAGTTCTTC.

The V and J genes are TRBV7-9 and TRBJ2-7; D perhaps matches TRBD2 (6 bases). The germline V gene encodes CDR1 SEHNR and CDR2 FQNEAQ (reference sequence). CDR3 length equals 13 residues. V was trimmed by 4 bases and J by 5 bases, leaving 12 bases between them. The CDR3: CASSSSAANEQYF. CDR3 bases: TGTGCCAGCAGCTCTAGCGCAGCAAACGAGCAGTACTTC.

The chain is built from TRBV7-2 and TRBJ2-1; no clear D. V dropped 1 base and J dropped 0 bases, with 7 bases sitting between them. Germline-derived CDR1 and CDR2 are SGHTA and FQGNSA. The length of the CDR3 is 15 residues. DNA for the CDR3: TGTGCCAGCAGCTTAGACTTAAGCTCCTACAATGAGCAGTTCTTC. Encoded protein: CASSLDLSSYNEQFF.

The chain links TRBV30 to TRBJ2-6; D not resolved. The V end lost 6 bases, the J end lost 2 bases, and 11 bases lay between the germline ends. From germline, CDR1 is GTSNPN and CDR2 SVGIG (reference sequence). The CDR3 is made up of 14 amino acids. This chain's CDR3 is CACPLEAGANVLTF. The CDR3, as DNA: TGTGCCTGCCCCTTAGAGGCTGGGGCCAACGTCCTGACTTTC.

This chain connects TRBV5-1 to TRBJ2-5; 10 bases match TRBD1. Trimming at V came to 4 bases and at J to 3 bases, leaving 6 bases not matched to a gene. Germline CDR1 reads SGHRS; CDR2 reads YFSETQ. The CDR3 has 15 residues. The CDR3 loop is CASSTSGTGEETQYF. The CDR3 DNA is TGCGCCAGCAGCACTTCCGGGACAGGGGAAGAGACCCAGTACTTC.

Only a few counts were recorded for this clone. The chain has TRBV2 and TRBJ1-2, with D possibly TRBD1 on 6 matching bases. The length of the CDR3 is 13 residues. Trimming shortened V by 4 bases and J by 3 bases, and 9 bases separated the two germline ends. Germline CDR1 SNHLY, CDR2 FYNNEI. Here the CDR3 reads CASSADSYYGYTF. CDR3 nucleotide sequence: TGTGCCAGCAGTGCGGACAGTTACTATGGCTACACCTTC. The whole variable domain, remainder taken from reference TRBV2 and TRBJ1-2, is EPEVTQTPSHQVTQMGQEVILRCVPISNHLYFYWYRQILGQKVEFLVSFYNNEISEKSEIFDDQFSVERPDGSNFTLKIRSTKLEDSAMYFCASSADSYYGYTFGSGTRLTVV.

The CDR3 nucleotides are TGTGCCAGCAGCTCGGATGTAGCCCCCTACAATGAGCAGTTCTTC. As protein: CASSSDVAPYNEQFF. The chain links TRBV7-2 to TRBJ2-1, with no clear D. The CDR3 covers 15 residues. The V end lost 4 bases, the J end lost 2 bases, and 12 bases lay between the germline ends. Germline values: CDR1 SGHTA, CDR2 FQGNSA.

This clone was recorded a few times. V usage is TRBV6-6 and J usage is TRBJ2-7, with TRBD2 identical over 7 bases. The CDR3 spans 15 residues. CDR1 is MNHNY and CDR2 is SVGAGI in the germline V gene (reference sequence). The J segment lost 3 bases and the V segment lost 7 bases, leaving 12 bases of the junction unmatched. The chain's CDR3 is CASKEVAGRIYEQYF. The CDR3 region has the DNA TGTGCCAGCAAAGAGGTAGCGGGCAGAATCTACGAGCAGTACTTC.

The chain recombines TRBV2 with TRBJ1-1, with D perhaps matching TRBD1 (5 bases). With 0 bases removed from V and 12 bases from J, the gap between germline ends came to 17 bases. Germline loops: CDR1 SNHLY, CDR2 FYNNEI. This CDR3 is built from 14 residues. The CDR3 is CASSEARGSRVPFF. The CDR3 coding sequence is TGTGCCAGCAGTGAAGCACGGGGGTCGCGGGTACCTTTCTTT. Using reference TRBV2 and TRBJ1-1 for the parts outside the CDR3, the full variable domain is EPEVTQTPSHQVTQMGQEVILRCVPISNHLYFYWYRQILGQKVEFLVSFYNNEISEKSEIFDDQFSVERPDGSNFTLKIRSTKLEDSAMYFCASSEARGSRVPFFGQGTRLTVV.

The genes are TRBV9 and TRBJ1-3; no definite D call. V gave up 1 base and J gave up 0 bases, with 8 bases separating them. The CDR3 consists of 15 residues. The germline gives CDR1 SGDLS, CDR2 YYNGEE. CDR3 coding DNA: TGTGCCAGCAGCGTACACTTCGACTCTGGAAACACCATATATTTT. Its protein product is CASSVHFDSGNTIYF.

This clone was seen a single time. The CDR3 is CASSFGAPYNEQFF. The DNA for the CDR3 is TGTGCCAGCAGTTTTGGAGCGCCTTACAATGAGCAGTTCTTC. This chain links TRBV27 with TRBJ2-1; no clear D. From germline, CDR1 is MNHEY and CDR2 SMNVEV (reference sequence). The length of the CDR3 is 14 residues. Trimming took off 3 bases at V and 4 bases at J, with 10 bases between the two ends.

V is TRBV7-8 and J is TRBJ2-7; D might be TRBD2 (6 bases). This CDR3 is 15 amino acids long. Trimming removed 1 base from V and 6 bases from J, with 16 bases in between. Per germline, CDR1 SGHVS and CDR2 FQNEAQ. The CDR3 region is CASSLEVPPGGEQYF. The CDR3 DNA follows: TGTGCCAGCAGCTTAGAAGTACCGCCCGGGGGCGAGCAGTACTTC.

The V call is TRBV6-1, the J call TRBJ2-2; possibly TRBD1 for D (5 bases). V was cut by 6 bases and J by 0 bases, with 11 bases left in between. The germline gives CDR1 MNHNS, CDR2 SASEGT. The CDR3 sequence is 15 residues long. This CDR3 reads CASRTGDANTGELFF. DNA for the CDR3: TGTGCCAGCAGAACAGGCGACGCGAACACCGGGGAGCTGTTTTTT.

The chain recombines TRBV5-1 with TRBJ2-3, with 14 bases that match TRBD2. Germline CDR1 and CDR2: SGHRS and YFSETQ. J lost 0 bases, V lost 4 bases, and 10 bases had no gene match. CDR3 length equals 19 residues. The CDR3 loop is CASSPSPGTSGSSTDTQYF. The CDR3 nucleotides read TGCGCCAGCAGCCCCAGTCCCGGGACTAGCGGGAGTAGCACAGATACGCAGTATTTT.